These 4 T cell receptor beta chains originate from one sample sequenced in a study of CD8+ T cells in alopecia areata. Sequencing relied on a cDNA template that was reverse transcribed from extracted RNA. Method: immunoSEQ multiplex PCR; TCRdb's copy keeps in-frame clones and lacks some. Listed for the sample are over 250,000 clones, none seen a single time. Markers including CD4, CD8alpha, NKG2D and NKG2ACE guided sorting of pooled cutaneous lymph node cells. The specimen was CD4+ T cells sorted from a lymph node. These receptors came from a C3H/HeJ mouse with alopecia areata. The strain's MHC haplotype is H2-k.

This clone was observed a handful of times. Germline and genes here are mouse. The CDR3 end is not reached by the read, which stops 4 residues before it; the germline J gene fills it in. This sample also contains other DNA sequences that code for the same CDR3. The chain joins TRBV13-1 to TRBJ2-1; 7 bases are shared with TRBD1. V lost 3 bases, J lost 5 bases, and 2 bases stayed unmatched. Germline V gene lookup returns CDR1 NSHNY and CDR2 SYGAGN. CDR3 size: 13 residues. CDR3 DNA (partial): TGTGCCAGCAGTGCGGGACAGAATGCT. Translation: CASSAGQNA. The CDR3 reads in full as CASSAGQNAEQFF.

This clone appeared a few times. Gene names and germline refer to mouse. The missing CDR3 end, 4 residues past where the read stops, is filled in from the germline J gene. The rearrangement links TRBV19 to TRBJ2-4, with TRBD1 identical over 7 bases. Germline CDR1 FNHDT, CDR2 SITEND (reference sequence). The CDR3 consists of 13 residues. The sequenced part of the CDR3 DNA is TGTGCCAGCAGGCCCGGGACAGCAAAC. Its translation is CASRPGTAN. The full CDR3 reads CASRPGTANTLYF.

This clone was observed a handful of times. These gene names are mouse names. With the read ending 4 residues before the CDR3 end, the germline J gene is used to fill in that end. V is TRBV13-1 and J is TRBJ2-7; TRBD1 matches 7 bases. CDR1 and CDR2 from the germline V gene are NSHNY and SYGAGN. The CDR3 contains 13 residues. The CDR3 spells CASSVTGKYEQYF. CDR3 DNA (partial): TGTGCCAGCAGTGTGACAGGGAAATAT.

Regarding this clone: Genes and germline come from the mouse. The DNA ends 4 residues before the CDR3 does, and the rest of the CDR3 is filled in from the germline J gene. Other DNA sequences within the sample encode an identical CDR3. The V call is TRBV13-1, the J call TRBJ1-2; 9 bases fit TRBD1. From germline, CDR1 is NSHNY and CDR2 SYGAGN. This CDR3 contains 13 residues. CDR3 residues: CASRDRGGSDYTF. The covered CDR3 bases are TGTGCCAGCAGGGACAGGGGTGGGTCC.